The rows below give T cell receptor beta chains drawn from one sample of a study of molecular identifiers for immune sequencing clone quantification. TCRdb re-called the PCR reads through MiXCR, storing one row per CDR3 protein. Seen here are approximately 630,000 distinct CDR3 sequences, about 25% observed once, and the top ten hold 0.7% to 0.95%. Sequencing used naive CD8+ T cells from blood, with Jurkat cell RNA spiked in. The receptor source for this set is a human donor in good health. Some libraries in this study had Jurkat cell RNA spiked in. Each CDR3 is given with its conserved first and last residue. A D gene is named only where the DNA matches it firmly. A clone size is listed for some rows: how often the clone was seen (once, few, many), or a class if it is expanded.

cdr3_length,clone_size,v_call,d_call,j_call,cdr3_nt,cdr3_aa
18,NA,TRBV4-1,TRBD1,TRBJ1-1,TGCGCCGGCAGCCAAGTAGGGTCCAGACAGGGTACGAACACTGAAGCTTTCTTT,CAGSQVGSRQGTNTEAFF
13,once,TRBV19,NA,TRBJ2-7,TGTGCCAGTAGTACGGGACGGAACTACGGGCAGTACTTC,CASSTGRNYGQYF
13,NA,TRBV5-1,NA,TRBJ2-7,TGCGCCAGCAGCTTGGATGGGGGCTACGAGCAGCACTTC,CASSLDGGYEQHF
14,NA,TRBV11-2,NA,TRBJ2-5,TGTGCCAGCAGCTTAGGTGGGGGCGCGGAGACCCAGTACTTC,CASSLGGGAETQYF
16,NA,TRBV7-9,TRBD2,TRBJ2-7,TGTGCCAGCAGCCAAGTCACTAGCGGGGTTTTATACGAGCAGTACTTC,CASSQVTSGVLYEQYF
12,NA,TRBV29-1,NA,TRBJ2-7,TGCAGCGCCGAGGGGCAGGACTGCGAGCAGTACTTC,CSAEGQDCEQYF
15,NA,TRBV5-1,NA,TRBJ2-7,TGCGCCAGCAGCTTGGCCCTGGACACCTCCTACGAGCAGTACTTC,CASSLALDTSYEQYF
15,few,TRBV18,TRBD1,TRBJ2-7,TGTGCCAGCTCACCACCGGGACAGAGCTCCTACGAGCAGTACTTC,CASSPPGQSSYEQYF
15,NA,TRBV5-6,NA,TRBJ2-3,TGTGCCAGCAGCAAGTGGTATGGGTGCACAGATACGCAGTATTTT,CASSKWYGCTDTQYF
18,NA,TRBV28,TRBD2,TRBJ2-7,TGTGCCAGCAGTTACCCCTCGGGGTTAGCGGGGGATGCCTACGAGCAGTACTTC,CASSYPSGLAGDAYEQYF
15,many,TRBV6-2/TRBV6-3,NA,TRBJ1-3,TGTGCCAGCACCCCGGGAAGCAGCTCTGGAAACACCATATATTTT,CASTPGSSSGNTIYF
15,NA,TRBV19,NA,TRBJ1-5,TGTGCCAGTAGTACCCAAGGCTGGGGCAATCAGCCCCAGCATTTT,CASSTQGWGNQPQHF
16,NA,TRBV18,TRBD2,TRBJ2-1,TGTGCCAGCTCACCAAGTAGGGCGGGAGGGCAGAATGAGCAGTTCTTC,CASSPSRAGGQNEQFF
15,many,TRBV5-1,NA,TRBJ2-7,TGCGCCAGCAGCTTGGTTCGGGGGAGCTCCTACGAGCAGTACTTC,CASSLVRGSSYEQYF
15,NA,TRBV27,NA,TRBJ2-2,TGTGCCAGCTCGAAAGGACCCCCAGGGTCCGGGGAGCTGTTTTTT,CASSKGPPGSGELFF
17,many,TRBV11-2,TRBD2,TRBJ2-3,TGTGCCAGCAGCTTCGGACTAGCGGGGGGCTTCGCAGATACGCAGTATTTT,CASSFGLAGGFADTQYF
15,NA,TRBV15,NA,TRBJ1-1,TGTGCCACCAGCAGATTTGTCATAACTAACACTGAAGCTTTCTTT,CATSRFVITNTEAFF
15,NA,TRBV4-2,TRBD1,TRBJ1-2,TGTGCCAGCAGCCACTCCTGGACAGGGGGATTGGGCTACACCTTC,CASSHSWTGGLGYTF
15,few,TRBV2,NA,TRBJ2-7,TGTGCCAGCAGAGCTACAACGAACACCCTCTACGAGCAGTACTTC,CASRATTNTLYEQYF
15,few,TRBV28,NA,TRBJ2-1,TGTGCCAGCAGTTTCCGGGACCGGGCCTACAATGAGCAGTTCTTC,CASSFRDRAYNEQFF
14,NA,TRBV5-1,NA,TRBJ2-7,TGCGCCAGCAGCTCGACAGGACTGGCCTACGAGCAGTACTTC,CASSSTGLAYEQYF
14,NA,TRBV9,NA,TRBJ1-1,TGTGCCAGCAGCCCCGGGCCGAGTGGCACTGAAGCTTTCTTT,CASSPGPSGTEAFF
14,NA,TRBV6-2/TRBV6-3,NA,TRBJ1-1,TGTGCCAGCAGTTTAGGTCGGTCGAGTACTGAAGCTTTCTTT,CASSLGRSSTEAFF
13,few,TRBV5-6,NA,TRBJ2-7,TGTGCCAGCAGCTGGGGCGGCAGGGACGAGCAGTACTTC,CASSWGGRDEQYF
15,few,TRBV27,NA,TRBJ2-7,TGTGCCAGCAGTTCCATCTCAGGGGGGGCCTACGAGCAGTACTTC,CASSSISGGAYEQYF
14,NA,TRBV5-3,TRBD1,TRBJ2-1,TGTGCCAACAGCTTTAGTACAGGGGGCAATGAGCAGTTCTTC,CANSFSTGGNEQFF
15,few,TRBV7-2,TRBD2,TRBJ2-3,TGTGCCAGCAGCTCACTAGCGGGGATCACAGATACGCAGTATTTT,CASSSLAGITDTQYF
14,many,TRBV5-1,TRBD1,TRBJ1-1,TGCGCCAGCAGTTGGACAGGACAAAACACTGAAGCTTTCTTT,CASSWTGQNTEAFF
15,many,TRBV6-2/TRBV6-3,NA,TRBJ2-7,TGTGCCAGCAGTCCCGTTTTAGGCCTAACCTACGAGCAGTACTTC,CASSPVLGLTYEQYF
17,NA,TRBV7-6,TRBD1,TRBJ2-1,TGTGCCAGCAGCTTATTAGGGGTCGGGACAGGTTACAATGAGCAGTTCTTC,CASSLLGVGTGYNEQFF
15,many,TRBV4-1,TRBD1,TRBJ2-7,TGCGCCAGCAGCCAAAAGCGGACAGGGGGCTACGAGCAGTACTTC,CASSQKRTGGYEQYF
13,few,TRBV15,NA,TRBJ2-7,TGTGCCACCAGCATAGGACCGTCCTACGAGCAGTACTTC,CATSIGPSYEQYF
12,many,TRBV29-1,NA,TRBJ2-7,TGCAGCGCCGAGCAGGGTAATAACGAGCAGTACTTC,CSAEQGNNEQYF
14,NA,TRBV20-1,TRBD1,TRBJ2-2,TGCAGTGCTGGAGGACAGGAGAACACCGGGGAGCTGTTTTTT,CSAGGQENTGELFF
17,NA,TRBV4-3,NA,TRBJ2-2,TGCGCCAGCAGCCAAGATAGGGCACAGGGCCCCACCGGGGAGCTGTTTTTT,CASSQDRAQGPTGELFF
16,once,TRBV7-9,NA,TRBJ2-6,TGTGCCAGCAGCCAGAATCCATACTCTGGGGCCAACGTCCTGACTTTC,CASSQNPYSGANVLTF
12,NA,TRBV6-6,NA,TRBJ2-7,TGTGCCAGCAGCCGAGATCCGTTTGAGCAGTACTTC,CASSRDPFEQYF
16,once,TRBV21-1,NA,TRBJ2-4,TGTGCCAGCAACAGGGACCGCCGCTGGACCATAATCATTCAGTACTTC,CASNRDRRWTIIIQYF
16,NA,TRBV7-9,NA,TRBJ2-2,TGTGCCAGCAGCACCGCGGGCAGGCTAAGCACCGGGGAGCTGTTTTTT,CASSTAGRLSTGELFF
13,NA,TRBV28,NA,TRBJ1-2,TGTGCCAGCAGTTTTTTGGCCTTTTATGGCTACACCTTC,CASSFLAFYGYTF
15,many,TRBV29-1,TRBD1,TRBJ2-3,TGCAGCGTGTGCTATCCGGGACAGGGCACAGATACGCAGTATTTT,CSVCYPGQGTDTQYF
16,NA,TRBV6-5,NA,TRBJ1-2,TGTGCCAGCAGTTACTCCATGGGGGGGGCGAATTATGGCTACACCTTC,CASSYSMGGANYGYTF